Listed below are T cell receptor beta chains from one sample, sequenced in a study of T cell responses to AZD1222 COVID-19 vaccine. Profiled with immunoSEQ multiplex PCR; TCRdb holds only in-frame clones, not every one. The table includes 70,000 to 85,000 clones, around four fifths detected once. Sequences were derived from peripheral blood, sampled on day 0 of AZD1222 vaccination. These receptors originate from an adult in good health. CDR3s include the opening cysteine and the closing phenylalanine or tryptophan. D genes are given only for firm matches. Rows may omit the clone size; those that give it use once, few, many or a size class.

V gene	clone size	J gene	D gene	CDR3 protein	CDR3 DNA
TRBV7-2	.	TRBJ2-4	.	CASSLFGQHNIQYF	TGTGCCAGCAGCTTATTTGGTCAGCATAACATTCAGTACTTC
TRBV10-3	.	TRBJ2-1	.	CAISESRGPEQFF	TGTGCCATCAGTGAGTCGAGAGGGCCTGAGCAGTTCTTC
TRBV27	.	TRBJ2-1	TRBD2	CASSSLAGGSYSPSSYNEQFF	TGTGCCAGCAGTTCACTAGCGGGAGGGTCTTATTCCCCAAGCTCCTACAATGAGCAGTTCTTC
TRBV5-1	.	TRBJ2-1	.	CASSLGAGRNNEQFF	TGCGCCAGCAGCTTGGGGGCGGGACGGAACAATGAGCAGTTCTTC
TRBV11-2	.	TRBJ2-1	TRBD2	CASSLGTSGGVYNEQFF	TGTGCCAGCAGCTTAGGGACTAGCGGGGGAGTCTACAATGAGCAGTTCTTC
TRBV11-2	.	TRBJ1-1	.	CASSLDRSGREAFF	TGTGCCAGCAGCTTAGACCGTTCTGGCAGGGAAGCTTTCTTT
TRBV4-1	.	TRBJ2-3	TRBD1	CASSQGTGGSSTDTQYF	TGCGCCAGCAGCCAGGGGACAGGGGGATCAAGCACAGATACGCAGTATTTT
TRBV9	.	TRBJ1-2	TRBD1	CASSVDLEGQGEGYTF	TGTGCCAGCAGCGTCGATTTAGAGGGACAGGGTGAAGGCTACACCTTC
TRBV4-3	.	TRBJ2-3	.	CASSQDGGSADTQYF	TGCGCCAGCAGCCAAGATGGGGGGAGTGCAGATACGCAGTATTTT
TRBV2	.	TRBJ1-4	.	CASTLATNEKLFF	TGTGCCAGCACTCTTGCAACTAATGAAAAACTGTTTTTT
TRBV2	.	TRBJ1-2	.	CASNPLQNYGYTF	TGTGCCAGCAATCCCCTTCAGAACTATGGCTACACCTTC
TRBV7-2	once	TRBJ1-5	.	CASSPSPTQPQHF	TGTGCCAGCAGCCCCTCGCCGACTCAGCCCCAGCATTTT
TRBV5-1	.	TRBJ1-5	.	CASSLVAADSNQPQHF	TGCGCCAGCAGCTTGGTCGCAGCCGATAGCAATCAGCCCCAGCATTTT
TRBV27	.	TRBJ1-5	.	CASSCLQVESNQPQHF	TGTGCCAGCAGTTGCCTTCAAGTGGAAAGCAATCAGCCCCAGCATTTT
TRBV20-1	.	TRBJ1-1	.	CSAELGREAFF	TGCAGTGCAGAGCTGGGCCGTGAAGCTTTCTTT
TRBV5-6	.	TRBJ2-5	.	CASSFTDTQYF	TGTGCCAGCAGCTTTACGGACACCCAGTACTTC
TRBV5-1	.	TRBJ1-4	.	CASSEGREKLFF	TGCGCCAGCAGTGAGGGGAGGGAAAAACTGTTTTTT